The clone carrying this T cell receptor (beta chain) was found a few times. Antigen: not known. TCRdb re-called the 5' RACE reads through MiXCR, storing one row per CDR3 protein. The sample lists nearly 900,000 distinct CDR3 sequences; 9% to 15% were seen once. The data are from a study of identical twins. Study observations and caveats: High-abundance cord blood beta clonotypes had fewer insertions; memory repertoires showed none. There was more out-of-frame TCR alpha sharing in monozygotic twins than models estimated. Invariant MAIT and iNKT cells could partly confound zero-insertion analyses. Beta out-of-frame twin sharing showed a weaker excess.

The J segment lost 1 base and the V segment lost 8 bases, leaving 9 bases of the junction unmatched. Germline CDR1 and CDR2: SQVTM and ANQGSEA. CDR3 length equals 14 residues. This sample was shared with a second study, whose subject was yellow fever vaccine responses in identical twins.

This sequence originates from a woman aged 18-29 years in good health. Sequencing was done on a sample of PBMCs. The rearrangement joins TRBV29-1 to TRBJ2-3; TRBD1 matches 7 bases. CDR3 sequence: CSSGKGAGTDTQYF. Here the CDR3 DNA reads TGCAGCTCTGGGAAGGGGGCCGGCACAGATACGCAGTATTTT.